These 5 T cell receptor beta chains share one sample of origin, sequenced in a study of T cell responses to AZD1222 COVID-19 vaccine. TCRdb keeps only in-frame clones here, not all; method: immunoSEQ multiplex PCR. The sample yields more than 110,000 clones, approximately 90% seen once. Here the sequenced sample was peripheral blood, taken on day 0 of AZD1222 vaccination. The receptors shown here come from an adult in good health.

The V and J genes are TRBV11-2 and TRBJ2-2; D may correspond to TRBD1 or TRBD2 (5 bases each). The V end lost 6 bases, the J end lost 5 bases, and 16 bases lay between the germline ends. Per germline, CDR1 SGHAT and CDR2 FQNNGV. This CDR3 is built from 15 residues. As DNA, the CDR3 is TGTGCCAGCAGACCCCGGGGCGAGCGGACCGGGGAGCTGTTTTTT. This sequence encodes CASRPRGERTGELFF.

Written as DNA, the CDR3 is TGTGCCATCAGTGATAGGGGGCGTACAGATACGCAGTATTTT. This gives the protein CAISDRGRTDTQYF. The chain employs TRBV10-3 and TRBJ2-3; 7 bases agree with TRBD1. Germline CDR1 reads ENHRY; CDR2 reads SYGVKD. This CDR3 spans 14 amino acids. The trim removed 3 bases at V and 3 bases at J, leaving 3 bases unmatched.

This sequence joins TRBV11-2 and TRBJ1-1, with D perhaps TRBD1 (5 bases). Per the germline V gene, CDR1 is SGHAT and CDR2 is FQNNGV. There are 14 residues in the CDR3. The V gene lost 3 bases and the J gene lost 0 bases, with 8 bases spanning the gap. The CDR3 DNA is TGTGCCAGCAGCTTCTCAGGGATGAACACTGAAGCTTTCTTT. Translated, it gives CASSFSGMNTEAFF.

CDR3 DNA sequence: TGTGCCAGCAGTGAATTTGGAAGGGTAGGCACTGAAGCTTTCTTT. Amino acids: CASSEFGRVGTEAFF. V is TRBV6-1 and J is TRBJ1-1; no definite D call. The CDR3 covers 15 residues. From germline, CDR1 is MNHNS and CDR2 SASEGT. V lost 2 bases and J lost 4, with 14 bases in between.

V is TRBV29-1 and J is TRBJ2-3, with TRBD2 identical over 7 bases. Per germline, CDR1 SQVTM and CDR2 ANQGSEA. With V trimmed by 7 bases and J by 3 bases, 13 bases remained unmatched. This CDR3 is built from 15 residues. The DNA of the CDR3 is TGCAGCGCCCGGGGAGGGGTACACGGGACAGATACGCAGTATTTT. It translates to CSARGGVHGTDTQYF.